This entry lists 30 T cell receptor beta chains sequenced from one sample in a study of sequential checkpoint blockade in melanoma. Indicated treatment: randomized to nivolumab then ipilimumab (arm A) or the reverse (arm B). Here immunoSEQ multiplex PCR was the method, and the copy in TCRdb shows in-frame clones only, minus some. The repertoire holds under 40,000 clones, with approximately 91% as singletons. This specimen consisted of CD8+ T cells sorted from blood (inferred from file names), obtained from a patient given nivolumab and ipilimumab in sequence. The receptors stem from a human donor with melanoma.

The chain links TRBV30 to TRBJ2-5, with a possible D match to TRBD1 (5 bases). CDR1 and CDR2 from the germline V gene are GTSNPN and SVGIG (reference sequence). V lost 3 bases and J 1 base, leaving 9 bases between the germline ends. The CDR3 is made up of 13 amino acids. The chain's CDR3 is CAWRGVGQETQYF. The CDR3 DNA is TGTGCCTGGAGAGGGGTCGGCCAAGAGACCCAGTACTTC.

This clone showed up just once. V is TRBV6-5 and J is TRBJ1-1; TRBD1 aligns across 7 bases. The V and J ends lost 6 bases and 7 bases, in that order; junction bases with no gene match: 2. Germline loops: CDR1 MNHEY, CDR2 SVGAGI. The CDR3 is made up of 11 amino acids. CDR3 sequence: CASRTGIEAFF. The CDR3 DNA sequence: TGTGCCAGCAGGACAGGGATTGAAGCTTTCTTT.

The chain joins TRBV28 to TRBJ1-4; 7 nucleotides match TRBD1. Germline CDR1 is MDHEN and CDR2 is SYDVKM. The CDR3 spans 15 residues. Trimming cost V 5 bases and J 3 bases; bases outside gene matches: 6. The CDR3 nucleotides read TGTGCCAGCAGTATGGAGGGGGCGGCTAATGAAAAACTGTTTTTT. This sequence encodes CASSMEGAANEKLFF.

DNA for the CDR3: TGTGCCAGCAGTGATCTCACCGGGACAGGGGTTGTGAATCAGCCCCAGCATTTT. It codes for CASSDLTGTGVVNQPQHF. This sequence joins TRBV6-1 and TRBJ1-5; 10 bases agree with TRBD1. V was pared by 3 bases and J by 4 bases, with 12 bases of the junction left unmatched. Per the germline V gene, CDR1 is MNHNS and CDR2 is SASEGT. There are 18 residues in the CDR3.

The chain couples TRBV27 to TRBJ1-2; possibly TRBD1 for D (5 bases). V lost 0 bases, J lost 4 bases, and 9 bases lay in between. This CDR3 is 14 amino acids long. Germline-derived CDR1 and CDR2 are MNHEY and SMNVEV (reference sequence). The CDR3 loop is CASSLSLGGYGYTF. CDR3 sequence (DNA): TGTGCCAGCAGTTTATCCCTGGGGGGCTATGGCTACACCTTC.

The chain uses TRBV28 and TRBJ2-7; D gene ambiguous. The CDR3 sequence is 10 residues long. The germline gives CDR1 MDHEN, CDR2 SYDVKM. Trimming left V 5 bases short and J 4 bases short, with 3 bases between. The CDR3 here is CASSRYEQYF. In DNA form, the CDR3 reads TGTGCCAGCAGTCGGTACGAGCAGTACTTC.

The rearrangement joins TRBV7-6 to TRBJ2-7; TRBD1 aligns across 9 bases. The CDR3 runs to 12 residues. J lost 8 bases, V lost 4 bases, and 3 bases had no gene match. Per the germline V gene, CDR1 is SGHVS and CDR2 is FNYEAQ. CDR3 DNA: TGTGCCAGCAGCTACGGGACAGGGAAGCAGTACTTC. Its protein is CASSYGTGKQYF. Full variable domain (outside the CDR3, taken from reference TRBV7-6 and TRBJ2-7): GAGVSQSPRYKVTKRGQDVALRCDPISGHVSLYWYRQALGQGPEFLTYFNYEAQQDKSGLPNDRFSAERPEGSISTLTIQRTEQRDSAMYRCASSYGTGKQYFGPGTRLTVT.

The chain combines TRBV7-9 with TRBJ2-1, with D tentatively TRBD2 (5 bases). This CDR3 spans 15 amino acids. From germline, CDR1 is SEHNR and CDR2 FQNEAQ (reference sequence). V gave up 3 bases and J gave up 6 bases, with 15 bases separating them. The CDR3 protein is CASSFRPGDLNEQFF. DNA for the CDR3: TGTGCCAGCAGCTTCCGGCCCGGGGATCTCAATGAGCAGTTCTTC.

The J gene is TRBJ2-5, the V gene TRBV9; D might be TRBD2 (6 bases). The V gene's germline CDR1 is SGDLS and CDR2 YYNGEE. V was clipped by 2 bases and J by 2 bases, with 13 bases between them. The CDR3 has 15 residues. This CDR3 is CASSVSWGEQETQYF. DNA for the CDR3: TGTGCCAGCAGCGTGAGTTGGGGGGAACAAGAGACCCAGTACTTC.

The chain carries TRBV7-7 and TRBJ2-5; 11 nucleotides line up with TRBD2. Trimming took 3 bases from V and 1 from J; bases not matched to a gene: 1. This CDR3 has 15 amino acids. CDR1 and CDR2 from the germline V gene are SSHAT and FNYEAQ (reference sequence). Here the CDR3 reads CASSFGTSGQETQYF. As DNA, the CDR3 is TGTGCCAGCAGCTTCGGGACTAGCGGCCAAGAGACCCAGTACTTC.

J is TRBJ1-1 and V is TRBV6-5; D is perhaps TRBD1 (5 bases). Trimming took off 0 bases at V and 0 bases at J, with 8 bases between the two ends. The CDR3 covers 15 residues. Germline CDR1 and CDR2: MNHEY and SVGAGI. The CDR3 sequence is CASSYSEGMNTEAFF. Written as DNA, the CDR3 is TGTGCCAGCAGTTACTCGGAGGGGATGAACACTGAAGCTTTCTTT.

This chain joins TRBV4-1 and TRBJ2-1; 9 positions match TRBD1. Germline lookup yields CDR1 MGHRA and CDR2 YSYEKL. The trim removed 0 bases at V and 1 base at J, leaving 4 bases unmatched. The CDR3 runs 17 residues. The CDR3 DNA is TGCGCCAGCAGCCAAGAGGGGGACAGGGCATCCTACAATGAGCAGTTCTTC. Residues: CASSQEGDRASYNEQFF.

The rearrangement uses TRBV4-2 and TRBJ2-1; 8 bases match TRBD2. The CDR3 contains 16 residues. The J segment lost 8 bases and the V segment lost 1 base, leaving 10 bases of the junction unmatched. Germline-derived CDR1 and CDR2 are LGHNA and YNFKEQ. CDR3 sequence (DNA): TGTGCCAGCAGCCAAGTTTTGCGTCGGGAGGGCTATGAGCAGTTCTTC. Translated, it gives CASSQVLRREGYEQFF.

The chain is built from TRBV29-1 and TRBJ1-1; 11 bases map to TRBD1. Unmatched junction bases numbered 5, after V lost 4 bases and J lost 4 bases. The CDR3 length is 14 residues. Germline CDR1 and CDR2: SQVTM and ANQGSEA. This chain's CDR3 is CSVVGTGGFTEAFF. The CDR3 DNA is TGCAGCGTTGTGGGGACAGGGGGATTCACTGAAGCTTTCTTT. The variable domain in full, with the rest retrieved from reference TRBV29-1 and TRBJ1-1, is SAVISQKPSRDICQRGTSLTIQCQVDSQVTMMFWYRQQPGQSLTLIATANQGSEATYESGFVIDKFPISRPNLTFSTLTVSNMSPEDSSIYLCSVVGTGGFTEAFFGQGTRLTVV.

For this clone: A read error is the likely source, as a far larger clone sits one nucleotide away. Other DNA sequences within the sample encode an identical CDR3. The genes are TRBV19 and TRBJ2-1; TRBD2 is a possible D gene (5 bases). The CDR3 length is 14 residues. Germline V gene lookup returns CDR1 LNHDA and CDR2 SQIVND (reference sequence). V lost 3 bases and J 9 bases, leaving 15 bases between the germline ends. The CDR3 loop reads CASSMVASGIEQFF. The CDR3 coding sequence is TGTGCCAGTAGTATGGTCGCGTCGGGGATTGAGCAGTTCTTC.

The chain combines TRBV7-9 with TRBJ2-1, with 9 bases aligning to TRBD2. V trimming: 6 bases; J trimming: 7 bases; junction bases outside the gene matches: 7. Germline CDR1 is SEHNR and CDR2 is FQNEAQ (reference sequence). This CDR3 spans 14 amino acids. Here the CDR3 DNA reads TGTGCCAGCAGTTCTAGCGGGAAGGGTAATGAGCAGTTCTTC. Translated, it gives CASSSSGKGNEQFF.

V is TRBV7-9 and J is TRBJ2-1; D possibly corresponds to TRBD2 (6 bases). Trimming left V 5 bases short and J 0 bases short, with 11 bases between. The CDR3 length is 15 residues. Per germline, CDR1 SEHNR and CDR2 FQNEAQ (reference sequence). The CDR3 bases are TGTGCCAGCAGCCAAGCGGGCAGCTCCTACAATGAGCAGTTCTTC. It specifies CASSQAGSSYNEQFF.

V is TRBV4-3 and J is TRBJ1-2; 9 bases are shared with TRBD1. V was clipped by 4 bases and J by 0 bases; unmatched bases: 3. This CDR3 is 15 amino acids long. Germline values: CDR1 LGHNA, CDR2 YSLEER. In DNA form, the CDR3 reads TGCGCCAGCAGCCCTGGGACAGGGACTAACTATGGCTACACCTTC. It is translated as CASSPGTGTNYGYTF.

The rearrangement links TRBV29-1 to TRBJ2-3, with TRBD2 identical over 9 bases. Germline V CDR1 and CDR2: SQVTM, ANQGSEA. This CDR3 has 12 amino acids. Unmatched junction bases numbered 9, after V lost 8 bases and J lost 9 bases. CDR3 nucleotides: TGCAGCCAAACCTTAGCGGGAGCAACGCAGTATTTT. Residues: CSQTLAGATQYF.

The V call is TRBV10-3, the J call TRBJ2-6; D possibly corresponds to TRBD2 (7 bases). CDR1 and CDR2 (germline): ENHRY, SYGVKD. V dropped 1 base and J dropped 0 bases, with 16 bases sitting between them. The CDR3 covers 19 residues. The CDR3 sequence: CAISEWKGGKDSGANVLTF. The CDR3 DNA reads TGTGCCATCAGTGAGTGGAAGGGGGGGAAAGACTCTGGGGCCAACGTCCTGACTTTC.

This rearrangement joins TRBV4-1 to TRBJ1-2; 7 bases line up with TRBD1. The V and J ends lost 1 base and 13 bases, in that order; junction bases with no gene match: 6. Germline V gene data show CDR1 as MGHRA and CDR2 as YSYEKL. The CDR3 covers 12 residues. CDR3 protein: CASSQGDSVCTF. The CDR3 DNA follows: TGCGCCAGCAGCCAAGGGGACAGTGTGTGCACCTTC.

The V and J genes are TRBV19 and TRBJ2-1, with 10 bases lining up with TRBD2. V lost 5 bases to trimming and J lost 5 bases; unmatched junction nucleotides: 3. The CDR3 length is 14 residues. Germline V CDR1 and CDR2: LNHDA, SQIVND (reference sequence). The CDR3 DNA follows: TGTGCCAGTAGTCCCACTAGCGGGAACAATGAGCAGTTCTTC. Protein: CASSPTSGNNEQFF.

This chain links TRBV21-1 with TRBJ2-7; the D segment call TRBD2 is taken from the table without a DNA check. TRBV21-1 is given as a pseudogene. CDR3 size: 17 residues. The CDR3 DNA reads TGTGCCAGCAGCAAAGGGAAGCGGGAGGATCCATCCTACGAGCAGTACGTC. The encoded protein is CASSKGKREDPSYEQYV.

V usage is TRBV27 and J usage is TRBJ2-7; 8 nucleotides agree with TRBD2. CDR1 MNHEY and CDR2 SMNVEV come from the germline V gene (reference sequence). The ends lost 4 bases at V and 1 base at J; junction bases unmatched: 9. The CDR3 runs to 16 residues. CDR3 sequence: CASSWGSRGASYEQYV. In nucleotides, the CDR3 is TGTGCCAGCAGTTGGGGATCGCGGGGGGCTTCCTACGAGCAGTACGTC.

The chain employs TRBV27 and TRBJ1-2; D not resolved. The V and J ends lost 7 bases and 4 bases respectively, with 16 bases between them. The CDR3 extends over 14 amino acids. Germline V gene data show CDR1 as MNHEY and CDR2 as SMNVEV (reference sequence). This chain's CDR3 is CASTSRREFYGYTF. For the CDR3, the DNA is TGTGCCAGCACTTCCAGGCGTGAGTTCTATGGCTACACCTTC.

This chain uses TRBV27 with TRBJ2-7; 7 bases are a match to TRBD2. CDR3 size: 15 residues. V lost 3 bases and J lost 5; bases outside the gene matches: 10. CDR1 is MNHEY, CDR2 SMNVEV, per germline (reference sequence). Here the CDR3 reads CASSFGLAALHEQYF. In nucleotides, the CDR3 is TGTGCCAGCAGTTTCGGGCTAGCGGCCCTTCACGAGCAGTACTTC.

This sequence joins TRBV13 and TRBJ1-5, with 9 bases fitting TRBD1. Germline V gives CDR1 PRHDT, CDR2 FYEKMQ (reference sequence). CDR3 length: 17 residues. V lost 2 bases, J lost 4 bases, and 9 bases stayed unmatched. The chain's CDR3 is CASSLTGGQGWNQPQHF. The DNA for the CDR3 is TGTGCCAGCAGCTTAACCGGAGGACAGGGGTGGAATCAGCCCCAGCATTTT.

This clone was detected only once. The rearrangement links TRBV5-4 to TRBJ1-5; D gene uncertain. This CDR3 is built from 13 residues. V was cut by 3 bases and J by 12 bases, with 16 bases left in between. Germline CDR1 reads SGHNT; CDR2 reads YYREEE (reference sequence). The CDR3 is CASSSHAGGDQHF. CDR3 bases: TGTGCCAGCAGCTCCCATGCAGGTGGCGACCAGCATTTT.

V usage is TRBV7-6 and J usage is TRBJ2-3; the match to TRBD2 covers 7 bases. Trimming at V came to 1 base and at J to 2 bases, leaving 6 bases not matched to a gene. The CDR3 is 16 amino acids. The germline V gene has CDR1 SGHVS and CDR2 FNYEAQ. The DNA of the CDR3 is TGTGCCAGCAGCTTAGAGGCTAGCGGAGCCACAGATACGCAGTATTTT. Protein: CASSLEASGATDTQYF.

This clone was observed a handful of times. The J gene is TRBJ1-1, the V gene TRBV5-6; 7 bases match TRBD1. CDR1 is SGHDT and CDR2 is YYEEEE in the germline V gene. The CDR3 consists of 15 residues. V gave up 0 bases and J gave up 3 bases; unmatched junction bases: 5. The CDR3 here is CASSLGQGSYTEAFF. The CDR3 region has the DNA TGTGCCAGCAGCTTGGGACAGGGCTCCTACACTGAAGCTTTCTTT.